This T cell receptor (beta chain) was found in a study of cytomegalovirus exposure and HLA in healthy donors. Concerning this clone: What it binds is unknown.

The CDR3 has 12 residues. V shed 4 bases and J shed 1 base, with 6 bases lying between them. Germline CDR1 and CDR2: SQVTM and ANQGSEA. Healthy people donating bone marrow made up the donors. The PCR used 60 Vbeta and 13 Jbeta primers. The data were produced by immunoSEQ multiplex PCR, yet TCRdb's version contains in-frame clones alone and is incomplete. The top ten hold approximately 22% of the sample, which has approximately 69,000 clones, around 70% seen once. Study conclusions and caveats: Follow-up analysis later connected one missense variant in DCLRE1C with trimming of TCR beta V- and J-genes. The likely explanation for a cluster of highly shared sequence variants was sequencing artifact. The availability of immune exposure information extended only to CMV serostatus.

The material sequenced was PBMCs. This TCR was sampled from a woman in her twenties or thirties in good health and CMV-seropositive. V usage is TRBV29-1 and J usage is TRBJ2-3; possible D gene TRBD2, 6 bases. The CDR3 region is CSVVAGTDTQYF. In DNA, the CDR3 is TGCAGCGTTGTAGCGGGCACAGATACGCAGTATTTT.